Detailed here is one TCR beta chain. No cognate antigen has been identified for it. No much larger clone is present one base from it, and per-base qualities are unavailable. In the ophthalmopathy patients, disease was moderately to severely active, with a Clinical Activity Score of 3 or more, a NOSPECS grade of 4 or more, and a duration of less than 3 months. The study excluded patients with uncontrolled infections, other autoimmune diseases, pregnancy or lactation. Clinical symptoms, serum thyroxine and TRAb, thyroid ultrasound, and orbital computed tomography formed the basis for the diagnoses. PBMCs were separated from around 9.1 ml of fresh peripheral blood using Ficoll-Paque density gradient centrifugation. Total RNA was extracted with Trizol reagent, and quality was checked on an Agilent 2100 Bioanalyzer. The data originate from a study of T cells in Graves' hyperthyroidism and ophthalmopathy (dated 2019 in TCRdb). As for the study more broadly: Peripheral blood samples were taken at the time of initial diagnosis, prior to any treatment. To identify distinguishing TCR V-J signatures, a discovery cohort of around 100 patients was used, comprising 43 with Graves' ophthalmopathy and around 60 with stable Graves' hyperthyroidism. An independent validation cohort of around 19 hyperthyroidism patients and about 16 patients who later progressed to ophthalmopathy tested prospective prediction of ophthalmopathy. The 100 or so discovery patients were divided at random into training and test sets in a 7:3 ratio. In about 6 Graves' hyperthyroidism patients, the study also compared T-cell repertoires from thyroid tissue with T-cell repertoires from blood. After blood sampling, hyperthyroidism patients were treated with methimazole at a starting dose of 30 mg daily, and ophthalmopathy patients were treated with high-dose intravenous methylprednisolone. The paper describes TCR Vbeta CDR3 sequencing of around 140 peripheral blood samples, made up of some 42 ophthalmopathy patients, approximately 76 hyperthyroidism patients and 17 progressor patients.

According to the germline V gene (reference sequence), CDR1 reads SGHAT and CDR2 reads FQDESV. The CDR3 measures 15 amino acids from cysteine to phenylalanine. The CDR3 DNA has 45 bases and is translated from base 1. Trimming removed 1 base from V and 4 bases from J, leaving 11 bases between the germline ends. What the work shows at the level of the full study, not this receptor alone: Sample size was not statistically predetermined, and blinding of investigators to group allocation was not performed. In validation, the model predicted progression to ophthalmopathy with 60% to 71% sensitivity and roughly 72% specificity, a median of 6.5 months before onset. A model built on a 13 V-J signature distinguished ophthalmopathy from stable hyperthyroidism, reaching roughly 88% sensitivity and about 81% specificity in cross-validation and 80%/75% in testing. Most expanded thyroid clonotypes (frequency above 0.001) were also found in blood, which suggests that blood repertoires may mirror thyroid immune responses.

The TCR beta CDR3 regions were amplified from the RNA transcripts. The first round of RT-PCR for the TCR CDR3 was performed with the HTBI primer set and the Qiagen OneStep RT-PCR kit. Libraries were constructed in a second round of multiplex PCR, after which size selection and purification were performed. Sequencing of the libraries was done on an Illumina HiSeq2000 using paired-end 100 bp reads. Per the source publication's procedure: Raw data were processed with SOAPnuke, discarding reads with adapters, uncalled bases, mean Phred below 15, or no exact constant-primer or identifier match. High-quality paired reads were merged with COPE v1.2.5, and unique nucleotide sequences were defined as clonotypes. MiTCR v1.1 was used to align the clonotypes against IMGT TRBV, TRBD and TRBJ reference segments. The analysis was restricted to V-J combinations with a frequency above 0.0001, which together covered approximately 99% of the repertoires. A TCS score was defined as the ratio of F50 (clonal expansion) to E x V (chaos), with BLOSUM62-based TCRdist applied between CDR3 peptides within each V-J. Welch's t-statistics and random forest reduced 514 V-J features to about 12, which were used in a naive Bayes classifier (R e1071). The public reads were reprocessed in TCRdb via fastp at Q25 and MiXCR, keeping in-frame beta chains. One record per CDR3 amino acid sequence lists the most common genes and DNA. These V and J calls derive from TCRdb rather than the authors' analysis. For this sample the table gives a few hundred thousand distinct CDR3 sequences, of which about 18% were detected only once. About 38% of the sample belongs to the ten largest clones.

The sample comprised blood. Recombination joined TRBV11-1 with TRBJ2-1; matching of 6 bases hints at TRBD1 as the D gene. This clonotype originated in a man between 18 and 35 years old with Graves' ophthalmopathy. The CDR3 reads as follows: CASSLDGDTYNEQFF. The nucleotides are TGTGCCAGCAGCTTAGACGGGGACACTTACAATGAGCAGTTCTTC.